These 29 T cell receptor beta chains share one sample of origin, sequenced in a study of T-cell reconstitution after alpha-beta-depleted transplantation in children (TCRdb year 2016). Libraries came from PCR. The instrument given in TCRdb is Illumina HiSeq 2500. TCR libraries were prepared with molecular barcoding, using unique molecular identifiers to normalize TCRbeta repertoire quantification. Using fastp trimming at Q25 and MiXCR clonotype assembly, TCRdb reanalyzed the public sequencing data and kept in-frame beta chains. Identical CDR3 proteins give one entry, which carries the most common genes and DNA. The sample table lists 300,000 to 350,000 distinct CDR3 sequences, approximately 20% of them with a count of one. The ten biggest clones cover roughly 9.8% of the sample. The treatment or condition label of this sample denotes: allogeneic hematopoietic cell transplantation with graft depleted of TCRalphabeta T cells and CD19 B cells.

The input for sequencing was PBMCs, mostly from graft donor cells, taken 180 days after TCRalphabeta/CD19-depleted stem cell transplant. All receptors come from a male patient under 18 who had a stem cell transplant for acute lymphoblastic leukemia, so the T cells may come from the graft donor.

This clonotype was seen at least ten times. The genes are TRBV7-9 and TRBJ2-3; D may be TRBD2 (6 bases). Germline V gene sequence: CDR1 SEHNR, CDR2 FQNEAQ (reference sequence). This CDR3 region has 13 residues. V lost 3 bases and J 6 bases, leaving 10 bases between the germline ends. CDR3 residues: CASSFGGTDTQYF. CDR3 nucleotide sequence: TGTGCCAGCAGCTTTGGGGGGACGGATACGCAGTATTTT.

This clonotype appeared a few times. The V call is TRBV5-1, the J call TRBJ1-1, with a tentative D call TRBD1 (6 bases). V dropped 3 bases and J dropped 4 bases, with 10 bases sitting between them. The CDR3 contains 13 residues. Germline values: CDR1 SGHRS, CDR2 YFSETQ. This chain's CDR3 is CASSWTEVTEAFF. The CDR3 nucleotides read TGCGCCAGCAGCTGGACAGAGGTCACTGAAGCTTTCTTT.

This chain links TRBV20-1 with TRBJ2-7; D gene unclear. The CDR3 loop spans 13 amino acids. Trimming cost V 1 base and J 3 bases, with 10 bases left between them. CDR1 is DFQATT and CDR2 is SNEGSKA in the germline V gene (reference sequence). The chain's CDR3 is CSARVGRYYEQYF. CDR3 sequence (DNA): TGCAGTGCTAGAGTGGGTCGTTACTACGAGCAGTACTTC.

V usage is TRBV20-1 and J usage is TRBJ1-1; no clear D. The germline CDR1 and CDR2 sequences are DFQATT and SNEGSKA (reference sequence). Trimming cost V 7 bases and J 4 bases, with 16 bases left between them. There are 13 residues in the CDR3. CDR3 amino acids: CSDGARTRTEAFF. In DNA form, the CDR3 reads TGCAGTGACGGAGCACGCACCCGCACTGAAGCTTTCTTT.

The rearrangement uses TRBV6-1 and TRBJ2-7; D remains unclear. V lost 6 bases, J lost 0 bases, and 15 bases lay in between. From germline, CDR1 is MNHNS and CDR2 SASEGT. The CDR3 loop spans 15 amino acids. This CDR3 reads CASRDDLWLSYEQYF. Written as DNA, the CDR3 is TGTGCCAGCAGAGACGACTTGTGGCTCTCCTACGAGCAGTACTTC.

The rearrangement links TRBV4-1 to TRBJ2-5, with 8 bases lining up with TRBD2. This CDR3 contains 15 residues. Germline loops: CDR1 MGHRA, CDR2 YSYEKL. With V trimmed by 1 base and J by 5 bases, 6 bases remained unmatched. CDR3 loop: CASSQGAGGRETQYF. DNA of the CDR3: TGCGCCAGCAGCCAAGGGGCGGGAGGTAGGGAGACCCAGTACTTC.

The V call is TRBV7-3, the J call TRBJ2-1, with 10 bases lining up with TRBD2. The CDR3 consists of 19 residues. CDR1 and CDR2 (germline): SGHTA, FQGTGA. V trimming: 5 bases; J trimming: 5 bases; junction bases outside the gene matches: 18. CDR3 protein: CASSHQHLLAGRLHNEQFF. The CDR3, as DNA: TGTGCCAGCAGCCATCAACACCTACTAGCGGGAAGGCTCCACAATGAGCAGTTCTTC.

The V and J genes are TRBV9 and TRBJ1-2; TRBD1 aligns across 8 bases. Per germline, CDR1 SGDLS and CDR2 YYNGEE. J lost 3 bases, V lost 0 bases, and 10 bases had no gene match. CDR3 length: 17 amino acids. The CDR3 DNA follows: TGTGCCAGCAGCGTAGCCCCTCCTGGACAGGGCGACTATGGCTACACCTTC. Translation: CASSVAPPGQGDYGYTF.

This chain connects TRBV6-5 to TRBJ2-7, with a possible D match to TRBD1 (5 bases). CDR3 size: 12 residues. Germline values: CDR1 MNHEY, CDR2 SVGAGI. V was clipped by 2 bases and J by 7 bases, with 9 bases between them. CDR3 sequence reads: CASSYGAEEQYF. DNA of the CDR3: TGTGCCAGCAGTTACGGGGCGGAAGAGCAGTACTTC.

This sequence joins TRBV20-1 and TRBJ2-1; D is perhaps TRBD1 (6 bases). V lost 2 bases and J 7 bases, leaving 12 bases between the germline ends. CDR1 DFQATT and CDR2 SNEGSKA come from the germline V gene (reference sequence). The CDR3 is made up of 13 amino acids. CDR3 nucleotide sequence: TGCAGTGCTAGATCACAGGGAAGGAATGAGCAGTTCTTC. Its translation is CSARSQGRNEQFF.

This clonotype was counted only a few times. This chain uses TRBV10-3 with TRBJ2-3; a possible D gene is TRBD2 (9 bases). Trimming removed 6 bases at V and 2 bases at J, with 24 bases between. CDR1 and CDR2 (germline): ENHRY, SYGVKD. CDR3 length: 18 residues. The CDR3 here is CAIRGQGGLAKPTDTQYF. As DNA, the CDR3 is TGTGCCATCAGAGGACAGGGAGGACTAGCGAAGCCCACAGATACGCAGTATTTT.

This clonotype appeared a few times. The rearrangement links TRBV5-1 to TRBJ2-5; D call uncertain. V was pared by 0 bases and J by 6 bases, with 6 bases between. Germline-derived CDR1 and CDR2 are SGHRS and YFSETQ. This CDR3 comprises 12 residues. The CDR3 bases are TGCGCCAGCAGCTTGGCCAGACAGACCCAGTACTTC. Protein: CASSLARQTQYF. The complete variable domain, with remaining parts taken from reference TRBV5-1 and TRBJ2-5, reads KAGVTQTPRYLIKTRGQQVTLSCSPISGHRSVSWYQQTPGQGLQFLFEYFSETQRNKGNFPGRFSGRQFSNSRSEMNVSTLELGDSALYLCASSLARQTQYFGPGTRLLVL.

This clonotype occurred a few times. The chain joins TRBV6-5 to TRBJ2-7; 14 bases match TRBD2. The CDR3 extends over 15 amino acids. Germline values: CDR1 MNHEY, CDR2 SVGAGI. Germline trimming cut 2 bases from V and 6 bases from J; bases unmatched to any gene: 3. As DNA, the CDR3 is TGTGCCAGCAGTTACCAGGGGACTAGCGGGAGCGAGCAGTACTTC. Its translation: CASSYQGTSGSEQYF.

The CDR3 bases are TGTGCCAGCAGTCCCTTTGGGACAGGGAGTGGAAACACCATATATTTT. This sequence encodes CASSPFGTGSGNTIYF. The gene calls are TRBV12-3 or TRBV12-4 and TRBJ1-3, with 9 bases lining up with TRBD1. The V gene end was trimmed by 5 bases and the J gene end by 3 bases; junction bases not matched to a gene: 8. The CDR3 has 16 amino acids.

This rearrangement joins TRBV24-1 to TRBJ2-3, with 12 bases matching TRBD2. The V gene's germline CDR1 is KGHDR and CDR2 SFDVKD. The CDR3 extends over 16 amino acids. The junction had 9 bases not matched to a gene; V was cut back by 9 bases and J by 3 bases. The CDR3 DNA reads as TGTGCCACCCGTGTCCCGACTAGCGGGAGAACAGATACGCAGTATTTT. It specifies CATRVPTSGRTDTQYF.

V and J are TRBV6-4 and TRBJ2-3, with 7 bases that match TRBD2. CDR1 is MRHNA, CDR2 SNTAGT, per germline. This CDR3 comprises 14 residues. V was clipped by 2 bases and J by 4 bases; unmatched bases: 3. CDR3 nucleotides: TGTGCCAGCAGTGACGCGGGGGAGGCAGATACGCAGTATTTT. Translating gives CASSDAGEADTQYF.

V is TRBV5-6 and J is TRBJ1-2; possible D gene TRBD1, 5 bases. The CDR3 runs to 12 residues. From germline, CDR1 is SGHDT and CDR2 YYEEEE. V lost 6 bases and J 10 bases, leaving 16 bases between the germline ends. This CDR3 is CASTLLWDYYTF. CDR3 DNA: TGTGCCAGCACCCTTCTTTGGGACTACTACACCTTC.

This clonotype was observed a handful of times. The V gene is TRBV6-2 or TRBV6-3, the J gene TRBJ2-1; 8 bases match TRBD2. Per germline, CDR1 MNHEY and CDR2 SVGEGT. The CDR3 sequence is 15 residues long. V shed 0 bases and J 5 bases; nucleotides not matched to a gene: 3. CDR3 bases: TGTGCCAGCAGTTACTCTTGGACTAGCAACAATGAGCAGTTCTTC. It translates to CASSYSWTSNNEQFF.

V usage is TRBV12-3 or TRBV12-4 and J usage is TRBJ2-5; 9 positions agree with TRBD2. The CDR3 spans 16 residues. V dropped 6 bases and J dropped 3; count of bases not matched to a gene: 11. The CDR3 DNA reads as TGTGCCAGCAGCCCCCCCCCGCTAGCGGGAAAAGAGACCCAGTACTTC. Its translation: CASSPPPLAGKETQYF.

This clonotype has ten or more counts. Here the CDR3 DNA reads TGTGCCAGCAGTCCGGGGACCGGCTCCTACAATGAGCAGTTCTTC. Amino acid sequence: CASSPGTGSYNEQFF. V usage is TRBV12-3 or TRBV12-4 and J usage is TRBJ2-1; D assignment may be TRBD1 or TRBD2 (5 bases each). V dropped 5 bases and J dropped 0 bases, with 11 bases sitting between them. This CDR3 is built from 15 residues.

This clonotype occurred a few times. V is TRBV5-1 and J is TRBJ2-7; 11 bases align to TRBD2. The CDR3 runs to 17 residues. The junction had 9 bases not matched to a gene; V was cut back by 4 bases and J by 0 bases. From germline, CDR1 is SGHRS and CDR2 YFSETQ. The CDR3 loop reads CASSGGLAGGISYEQYF. The CDR3, as DNA: TGCGCCAGCAGCGGCGGGCTAGCGGGAGGTATCTCCTACGAGCAGTACTTC.

This clonotype showed up just a few times. The V gene is TRBV20-1, the J gene TRBJ2-7; 7 bases align to TRBD1. CDR1 and CDR2 (germline): DFQATT, SNEGSKA (reference sequence). V gave up 7 bases and J gave up 3 bases; unmatched junction bases: 9. The CDR3 spans 13 residues. The CDR3 DNA reads TGCAGTGTCCCGAGACAGGGAATCTACGAGCAGTACTTC. This encodes CSVPRQGIYEQYF.

V usage is TRBV24-1 and J usage is TRBJ2-3; tentative D call: TRBD2 (5 bases). This CDR3 is built from 14 residues. Trimming removed 9 bases from V and 1 base from J, with 13 bases in between. The germline V gene encodes CDR1 KGHDR and CDR2 SFDVKD. The CDR3 nucleotides are TGTGCCACCGCACTAGGGTCGGGCACAGATACGCAGTATTTT. The encoded protein is CATALGSGTDTQYF.

In DNA, the CDR3 is TGCGCCAGCAGCCTGGGGACAGGACTCCAAGAGACCCAGTACTTC. Its protein is CASSLGTGLQETQYF. The genes are TRBV5-1 and TRBJ2-5; 8 bases are a match to TRBD1. Germline CDR1 SGHRS, CDR2 YFSETQ. After removal of 4 bases from V and 1 base from J, the junction contained 6 bases not matched to a gene. The CDR3 consists of 15 residues.

V is TRBV5-1 and J is TRBJ1-2; D unresolved. Germline assignment: CDR1 SGHRS and CDR2 YFSETQ. V was cut by 5 bases and J by 0 bases, with 14 bases left in between. The CDR3 contains 15 residues. The CDR3 region is CASRYTAYPNYGYTF. In nucleotides, the CDR3 is TGCGCCAGCAGATATACAGCATACCCTAACTATGGCTACACCTTC.

The rearrangement links TRBV7-2 to TRBJ2-7; 8 bases fit TRBD2. This CDR3 has 16 amino acids. Germline V gene data show CDR1 as SGHTA and CDR2 as FQGNSA. V shed 5 bases, J shed 4 bases, and the junction held 13 bases outside the gene matches. The DNA of the CDR3 is TGTGCCAGCAGCGCTGGGGGCGGGGCTAGCGGGTACGAGCAGTACTTC. As protein: CASSAGGGASGYEQYF.

The chain couples TRBV20-1 to TRBJ1-6; a weak D match, TRBD1 (5 bases). Germline CDR1 is DFQATT and CDR2 is SNEGSKA (reference sequence). The CDR3 contains 18 residues. Trimming pared 3 bases from V and 7 bases from J, leaving 25 bases between. The CDR3 reads CSASENAVQGLWNSPLHF. CDR3 DNA sequence: TGCAGTGCTAGCGAAAACGCGGTGCAGGGACTTTGGAATTCACCCCTCCACTTT.

The CDR3 nucleotides read TGCAGTGCTAGAGGCAAAGGGATAGATACGCAGTATTTT. Its translation: CSARGKGIDTQYF. The chain couples TRBV20-1 to TRBJ2-3; D is unclear. Trimming left V 1 base short and J 5 bases short, with 10 bases between. There are 13 residues in the CDR3. CDR1 is DFQATT, CDR2 SNEGSKA, per germline (reference sequence).

The rearrangement uses TRBV4-1 and TRBJ1-6, with D hard to call. The CDR3 runs 18 residues. Germline V gene lookup returns CDR1 MGHRA and CDR2 YSYEKL. Trimming removed 1 base at V and 5 bases at J, with 18 bases between. For the CDR3, the DNA is TGCGCCAGCAGCCAAGTGAATTTGGCTCCATGGGATAATTCACCCCTCCACTTT. Amino acid sequence: CASSQVNLAPWDNSPLHF.